This is a list of T cell receptor beta chains from one sample in a study of blood T cell repertoires in COVID-19. Some clones are missing from TCRdb's copy, which holds only in-frame ones; the method was immunoSEQ multiplex PCR. This sample has roughly 92,000 clones, with around 87% found just once. Sequencing was performed on peripheral blood. These receptors originate from a human donor with acute or convalescent COVID-19. The donor label of this sample is uncertain. The CDR3 runs from the conserved cysteine through the conserved F or W. The D gene is left open where the match is weak. Clone size is shown for a subset of rows, as once, few, many or a class of expanded clone.

>TRBJ2-1|-|TRBV11-3|TRBD2
CASSRGTSGGVNEQFF
TGTGCCAGCAGCCGTGGGACTAGCGGGGGGGTGAATGAGCAGTTCTTC
>TRBJ1-1|-|TRBV27|TRBD1
CASSTDRGGTEAFF
TGTGCCAGCAGTACTGACAGGGGCGGCACTGAAGCTTTCTTT
>TRBJ1-1|-|TRBV30|-
CAWKFLSGVNTEAFF
TGTGCCTGGAAGTTTCTCTCCGGGGTGAACACTGAAGCTTTCTTT
>TRBJ2-7|-|TRBV6-1|TRBD2
CASSERGGEERGRSYEQYF
TGTGCCAGCAGTGAACGGGGGGGGGAGGAGCGGGGGAGATCCTACGAGCAGTACTTC
>TRBJ1-2|-|TRBV5-1|-
CASSLERALYGYTF
TGCGCCAGCAGCTTGGAGCGAGCCCTCTATGGCTACACCTTC
>TRBJ1-2|few|TRBV19|-
CASSREYDGYTF
TGTGCCAGCTCCAGGGAATACGATGGCTACACCTTC
>TRBJ1-6|-|TRBV23-1|-
CASSESPLHF
TGCGCCAGCAGCGAGTCACCCCTCCACTTT
>TRBJ1-3|once|TRBV19|TRBD1
CASSTDRGSGNTIYF
TGTGCCAGTAGTACCGACAGGGGATCTGGAAACACCATATATTTT
>TRBJ2-1|-|TRBV6-8|TRBD2
CASTPKGLAGGRRGFF
TGTGCCAGCACGCCCAAGGGACTAGCGGGGGGCCGGAGGGGGTTCTTC
>TRBJ1-1|-|TRBV28|-
CASGLRLNTEAFF
TGTGCCAGCGGCCTGCGGCTGAACACTGAAGCTTTCTTT
>TRBJ2-2|-|TRBV2|-
CASFRTIAVTAGELFF
TGTGCCAGCTTCCGAACGATAGCGGTGACGGCCGGGGAGCTGTTTTTT
>TRBJ2-7|once|TRBV6-1|-
CASSEAWGTGIEQYF
TGTGCCAGCAGTGAAGCTTGGGGCACTGGCATCGAGCAGTACTTC
>TRBJ2-7|-|TRBV7-9|TRBD1
CASSSERTGRGEQYF
TGTGCCAGCAGCTCAGAGCGGACAGGGAGAGGCGAGCAGTACTTC
>TRBJ2-3|few|TRBV5-1|TRBD2
CASSSEISGGAADTQYF
TGCGCCAGCAGCTCCGAGATTAGCGGGGGGGCTGCAGATACGCAGTATTTT
>TRBJ2-3|-|TRBV6-2/TRBV6-3|-
CASSSSTDTQYF
TGTGCCAGCAGTTCTAGCACAGATACGCAGTATTTT
>TRBJ1-2|-|TRBV6-5|-
CASSYSQGSGYTF
TGTGCCAGCAGTTACTCGCAGGGATCTGGCTACACCTTC
>TRBJ2-7|-|TRBV11-2|TRBD1
CASSLDRTGIYEQYF
TGTGCCAGCAGCTTAGATCGGACAGGGATATACGAGCAGTACTTC
>TRBJ1-1|once|TRBV11-2|-
CASSLESGNTEAFF
TGTGCCAGCAGCTTAGAGTCCGGGAACACTGAAGCTTTCTTT
>TRBJ1-5|-|TRBV5-4|-
CASSWGGPGNQPQHF
TGTGCCAGCAGCTGGGGGGGGCCCGGCAATCAGCCCCAGCATTTT
>TRBJ2-1|-|TRBV19|TRBD2
CASTRFKAGGSSYNEQFF
TGTGCCAGTACACGATTTAAGGCGGGGGGGAGCTCCTACAATGAGCAGTTCTTC
>TRBJ2-3|-|TRBV19|TRBD1
CASRHTGQYTDTQYF
TGTGCCAGTAGGCACACGGGACAGTACACAGATACGCAGTATTTT
>TRBJ1-2|-|TRBV10-3|TRBD1
CAISGTGNYGYTF
TGTGCCATCAGTGGGACAGGGAACTATGGCTACACCTTC
>TRBJ2-2|-|TRBV30|-
CAWSPWNTGELFF
TGTGCCTGGAGTCCGTGGAACACCGGGGAGCTGTTTTTT
>TRBJ1-5|-|TRBV7-2|-
CASSLDDGNQPQHF
TGTGCCAGCAGCTTAGATGACGGGAATCAGCCCCAGCATTTT